This T cell receptor beta chain was obtained from a study of T cell responses to AZD1222 COVID-19 vaccine. J lost 5 bases, V lost 5 bases, and 11 bases had no gene match. The CDR3 is 16 amino acids. Germline-derived CDR1 and CDR2 are KGHDR and SFDVKD. TCRdb's table, derived via immunoSEQ multiplex PCR, lists solely in-frame clones and lacks some. The sample holds about 83,000 clones, roughly 86% seen once. The sequencing used peripheral blood, collected on day 0 of AZD1222 vaccination. The clonotype comes from an adult in good health. This chain uses TRBV24-1 with TRBJ1-5, with 7 bases that match TRBD1. CDR3 protein: CATSGLSGGPDQPQHF. The CDR3 DNA is TGTGCCACCAGTGGGCTCTCAGGGGGACCCGATCAGCCCCAGCATTTT.